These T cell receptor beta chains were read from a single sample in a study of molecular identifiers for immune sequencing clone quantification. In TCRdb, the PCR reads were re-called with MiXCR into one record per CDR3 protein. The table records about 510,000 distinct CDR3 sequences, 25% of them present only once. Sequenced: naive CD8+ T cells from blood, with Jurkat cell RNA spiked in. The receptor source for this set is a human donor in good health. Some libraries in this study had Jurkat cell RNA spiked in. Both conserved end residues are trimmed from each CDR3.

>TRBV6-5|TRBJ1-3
ASSYRDPGGTSGNTIY
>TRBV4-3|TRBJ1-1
ASSQEAGRWSANTEAF
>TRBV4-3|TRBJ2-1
ASSQVVYPGNEQF
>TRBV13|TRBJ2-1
ASSPRTGGYNEQF
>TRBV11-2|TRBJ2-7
ASSIEVGYSLAEQY
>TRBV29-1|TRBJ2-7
SVEWAVQGEYEQY
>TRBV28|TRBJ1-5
ASSGRGAQPQH
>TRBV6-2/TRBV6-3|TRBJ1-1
ASSYERKVGVMNTEAF
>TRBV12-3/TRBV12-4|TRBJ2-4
ASGDSIQY
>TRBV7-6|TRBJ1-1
ASSLEPGRLNTEAF
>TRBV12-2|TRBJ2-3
ASRPTSGRGTDTQY
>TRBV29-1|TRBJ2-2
SVEGRDRGRAKLF
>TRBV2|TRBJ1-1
ASVELRSTEAF
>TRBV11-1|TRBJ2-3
ASRSLYGGTQY
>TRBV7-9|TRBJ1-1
ASSFLGTANTEAF
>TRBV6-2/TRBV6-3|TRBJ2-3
ASSYDAGTDHTDTQY
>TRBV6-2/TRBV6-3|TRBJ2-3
ASSSTTGTDTQY
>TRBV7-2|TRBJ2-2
ASSLSQGRNTGELF
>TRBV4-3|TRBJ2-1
ASSQQLTGQGNNEQF
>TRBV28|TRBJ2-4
ASSPQFGTSGGAPKNTQY
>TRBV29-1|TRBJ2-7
SAGGGTLYEQY
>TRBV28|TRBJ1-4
ASSHRGLIEKLF
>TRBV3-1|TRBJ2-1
ASSQGRTSYNEQF
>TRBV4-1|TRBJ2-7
ASSQDFTEQY
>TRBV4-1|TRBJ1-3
ACSQGGGFSGNTIY
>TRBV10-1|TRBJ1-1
ASSESPSKPMNTEAF
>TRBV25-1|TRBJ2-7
ASSDFLGASFGEQY
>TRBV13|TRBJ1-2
ASSWTENYGYT
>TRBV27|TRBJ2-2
ASSIRQGFGELF
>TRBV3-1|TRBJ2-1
ASSQEGGGPYNEQF
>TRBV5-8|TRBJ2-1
ASSLGVEQF
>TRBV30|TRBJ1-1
AWGDGMNTEAF
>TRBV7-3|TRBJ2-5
ASSPHEVGETQY
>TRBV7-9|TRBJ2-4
ASSDHSGVDSKNIQY
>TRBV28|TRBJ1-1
ASSLFREAASTEAF
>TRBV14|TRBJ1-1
ASTIAGVGIIRSRNTEAF
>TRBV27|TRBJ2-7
ASSLGDRGSIYEQY
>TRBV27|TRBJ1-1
ASSEVVVRPNTEAF
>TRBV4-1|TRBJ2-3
ASSQEIAGGRTFLDTQY
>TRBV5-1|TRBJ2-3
ASSLDWGGGSDTQY
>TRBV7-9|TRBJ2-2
ASSPFNTGELF
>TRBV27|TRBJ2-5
ASSLSYPTAQETQY
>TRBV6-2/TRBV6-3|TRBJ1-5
ASSLGPGKWPQH
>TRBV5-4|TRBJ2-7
ASSLEGAPYEQY
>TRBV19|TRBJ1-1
GTGVNTEAF
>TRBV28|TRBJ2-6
ASSYRDKSNVLT
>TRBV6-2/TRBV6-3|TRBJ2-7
ASSYSVDSPYEQY
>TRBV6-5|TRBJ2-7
ASSYSSSRSYEQY
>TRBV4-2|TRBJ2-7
ASSHPTSGEQY